The clone carrying this T cell receptor (beta chain) was observed once. Antigen: not known. The data originate from a study of cytomegalovirus exposure and HLA in healthy donors. The trim removed 2 bases at V and 7 bases at J, leaving 5 bases unmatched. The germline V gene has CDR1 SGHTA and CDR2 FQGNSA. This CDR3 is 15 amino acids long. Researchers ran the PCR with 60 Vbeta and 13 Jbeta primers. Profiling relied on immunoSEQ multiplex PCR, and the TCRdb table lists in-frame clones only, not all of them. The sample shows around 62,000 clones, about three quarters of them seen only once. The donors (healthy individuals) were bone marrow donors. Broader study findings: Information on immune exposure was restricted to one variable (CMV serostatus). A list of 150 to 200 TCR beta chains associated with cytomegalovirus was given.

The chain is built from TRBV7-2 and TRBJ1-2; 12 nucleotides agree with TRBD1. The clonotype originates from a male donor in good health and CMV-seropositive. The source material was PBMCs. CDR3 loop: CASSLPGQGASGYTF. For the CDR3, the DNA is TGTGCCAGCAGCTTACCGGGACAGGGGGCGAGTGGCTACACCTTC.